What follows are 28 T cell receptor beta chains derived from one specimen sequenced in a study of cytomegalovirus exposure and HLA in healthy donors. PCR primers comprised 60 Vbeta and 13 Jbeta primers. Clones were read by immunoSEQ multiplex PCR, and TCRdb kept only the in-frame ones, dropping some. The repertoire table contains 50,000 to 70,000 clones. Sequencing was carried out using PBMCs. The source of these receptors is a woman under 30 in good health and CMV-seronegative.

This rearrangement joins TRBV4-1 to TRBJ2-1; tentative D call: TRBD2 (6 bases). Per the germline V gene, CDR1 is MGHRA and CDR2 is YSYEKL. The CDR3 contains 16 residues. V shed 4 bases and J shed 5 bases, with 18 bases lying between them. In DNA form, the CDR3 reads TGCGCCAGCAGCCCCAGTGGAGGGGACCTTGACAATGAGCAGTTCTTC. Amino acid sequence: CASSPSGGDLDNEQFF.

The chain combines TRBV9 with TRBJ2-3; D gene unclear. The germline V gene has CDR1 SGDLS and CDR2 YYNGEE. The CDR3 length is 13 residues. V lost 4 bases and J 1 base, leaving 7 bases between the germline ends. Here the CDR3 reads CASSPLGTDTQYF. In DNA, the CDR3 is TGTGCCAGCAGCCCCCTAGGCACAGATACGCAGTATTTT.

J is TRBJ2-7 and V is TRBV2; TRBD2 matches 7 bases. The CDR3 runs 15 residues. The V segment lost 5 bases and the J segment 4 bases; nucleotides outside the gene matches: 11. The germline V gene encodes CDR1 SNHLY and CDR2 FYNNEI. The CDR3 nucleotides read TGTGCCAGCAGTTCGGTGAGGGAGGGTGGTTACGAGCAGTACTTC. Protein sequence: CASSSVREGGYEQYF.

J is TRBJ2-7 and V is TRBV5-6, with 7 bases identical to TRBD2. Trimming cost V 4 bases and J 0 bases; bases outside gene matches: 4. The germline gives CDR1 SGHDT, CDR2 YYEEEE. This CDR3 is 14 amino acids long. CDR3 protein: CASSPGEGSYEQYF. The CDR3 coding sequence is TGTGCCAGCAGCCCGGGGGAGGGCTCCTACGAGCAGTACTTC.

The CDR3 reads CASSPVAAGNPAEAFF. The CDR3 DNA is TGTGCCAGCTCACCAGTTGCAGCAGGAAATCCCGCTGAAGCTTTCTTT. V and J are TRBV18 and TRBJ1-1; D ambiguous. The CDR3 runs to 16 residues. CDR1 and CDR2 from the germline V gene are KGHSH and LQKENI. V gave up 2 bases and J gave up 6 bases, with 19 bases separating them.

The chain links TRBV5-1 to TRBJ2-3, with TRBD2 matching 7 bases. Germline-derived CDR1 and CDR2 are SGHRS and YFSETQ. The CDR3 is 15 residues long. The junction had 8 bases not matched to a gene; V was cut back by 5 bases and J by 2 bases. DNA for the CDR3: TGCGCCAGCAGGAAAGCGGGGACTTTCACAGATACGCAGTATTTT. Translation gives CASRKAGTFTDTQYF.

The chain recombines TRBV6-1 with TRBJ1-2, with D possibly matching TRBD1 (5 bases). The length of the CDR3 is 14 residues. From germline, CDR1 is MNHNS and CDR2 SASEGT. The V and J ends lost 5 bases and 7 bases respectively, with 17 bases between them. In DNA form, the CDR3 reads TGTGCCAGCAGTCGGGCCCGGGGGAGTGGTGGCTACACCTTC. Translating gives CASSRARGSGGYTF.

Here the CDR3 DNA reads TGTGCCAGCGGACGGGGGGCATCCAAGAATCAGCCCCAGCATTTT. Translated, it gives CASGRGASKNQPQHF. The chain has TRBV19 and TRBJ1-5; a possible D gene is TRBD1 (6 bases). Germline lookup yields CDR1 LNHDA and CDR2 SQIVND (reference sequence). The CDR3 covers 15 residues. Trimming left V 9 bases short and J 4 bases short, with 19 bases between. Filled out from reference TRBV19 and TRBJ1-5, the complete variable domain reads DGGITQSPKYLFRKEGQNVTLSCEQNLNHDAMYWYRQDPGQGLRLIYYSQIVNDFQKGDIAEGYSVSREKKESFPLTVTSAQKNPTAFYLCASGRGASKNQPQHFGDGTRLSIL.

This rearrangement joins TRBV25-1 to TRBJ2-3; 12 bases are shared with TRBD2. The J segment lost 3 bases and the V segment lost 7 bases, leaving 14 bases of the junction unmatched. The germline CDR1 and CDR2 sequences are MGHDK and SYGVNS. This CDR3 has 18 residues. The CDR3 loop is CASTSSGGASIGTDTQYF. The CDR3 coding sequence is TGTGCCAGCACCTCTAGCGGGGGGGCGTCAATAGGTACAGATACGCAGTATTTT.

In DNA form, the CDR3 reads TGTGCCAGTAGGGGACTAGGCAGCACCTTCACTGAAGCTTTCTTT. Protein sequence: CASRGLGSTFTEAFF. The chain combines TRBV19 with TRBJ1-1, with a possible D match to TRBD1 (5 bases). Trimming removed 6 bases at V and 4 bases at J, with 18 bases between. CDR3 length equals 15 residues. Germline CDR1 reads LNHDA; CDR2 reads SQIVND (reference sequence).

V is TRBV11-2 and J is TRBJ2-7, with 10 positions matching TRBD2. Germline V CDR1 and CDR2: SGHAT, FQNNGV. V gave up 3 bases and J gave up 0 bases; unmatched junction bases: 8. This CDR3 contains 17 residues. The CDR3 loop is CASSLGSGGLTSYEQYF. CDR3 DNA sequence: TGTGCCAGCAGCTTGGGTAGCGGGGGGCTCACCTCCTACGAGCAGTACTTC.

The chain recombines TRBV9 with TRBJ2-1; 11 nucleotides align to TRBD2. Per germline, CDR1 SGDLS and CDR2 YYNGEE. Trimming cost V 0 bases and J 4 bases; bases outside gene matches: 9. The CDR3 is made up of 18 amino acids. The CDR3 sequence: CASSVGSGRAVLYNEQFF. DNA of the CDR3: TGTGCCAGCAGCGTAGGTAGCGGGAGGGCCGTTTTATACAATGAGCAGTTCTTC.

This chain uses TRBV19 with TRBJ1-1, with TRBD1 matching 10 bases. V gave up 6 bases and J gave up 4 bases; unmatched junction bases: 2. The CDR3 has 13 residues. Germline lookup yields CDR1 LNHDA and CDR2 SQIVND (reference sequence). CDR3 loop: CASRGQGSTEAFF. The CDR3 coding sequence is TGTGCCAGTAGGGGACAGGGGAGCACTGAAGCTTTCTTT.

CDR3 coding DNA: TGTGCCTGGAGCGACGGACTAGCGGGCGTCCTGACTTTC. Its protein product is CAWSDGLAGVLTF. The chain employs TRBV30 and TRBJ2-6, with 11 positions matching TRBD2. The CDR3 extends over 13 amino acids. V was clipped by 3 bases and J by 12 bases; unmatched bases: 4. Germline lookup yields CDR1 GTSNPN and CDR2 SVGIG (reference sequence).

The rearrangement uses TRBV18 and TRBJ2-5; D is perhaps TRBD1 (5 bases). Trimming left V 0 bases short and J 4 bases short, with 6 bases between. There are 13 residues in the CDR3. Per the germline V gene, CDR1 is KGHSH and CDR2 is LQKENI. Here the CDR3 reads CASSPPTVETQYF. The CDR3 nucleotides are TGTGCCAGCTCACCACCGACAGTAGAGACCCAGTACTTC.

The rearrangement joins TRBV25-1 to TRBJ2-7, with D possibly being TRBD1 (6 bases). CDR1 is MGHDK, CDR2 SYGVNS, per germline. Trimming removed 3 bases from V and 1 base from J, with 22 bases in between. This CDR3 is 18 amino acids long. CDR3 protein: CASSDIGRGHIKSYEQYF. As DNA, the CDR3 is TGTGCCAGCAGTGATATCGGCAGGGGTCATATTAAATCCTACGAGCAGTACTTC.

V usage is TRBV9 and J usage is TRBJ1-2; no clear D gene. The CDR3 covers 14 residues. V was trimmed by 4 bases and J by 3 bases, leaving 13 bases between them. Germline V gene lookup returns CDR1 SGDLS and CDR2 YYNGEE. CDR3 loop: CASSLEDRDYGYTF. CDR3 sequence (DNA): TGTGCCAGCAGCCTGGAAGATCGGGACTATGGCTACACCTTC.

The chain uses TRBV19 and TRBJ1-5; D is perhaps TRBD1 (6 bases). CDR1 and CDR2 from the germline V gene are LNHDA and SQIVND (reference sequence). The CDR3 loop spans 14 amino acids. Trimming took off 5 bases at V and 3 bases at J, with 11 bases between the two ends. The CDR3 DNA sequence: TGTGCCAGTAGTCTCCGGGACACCAATCAGCCCCAGCATTTT. The encoded protein is CASSLRDTNQPQHF.

This chain connects TRBV6-1 to TRBJ1-1, with a possible D match to TRBD1 (5 bases). The V gene lost 2 bases and the J gene lost 0 bases, with 7 bases spanning the gap. The germline CDR1 and CDR2 sequences are MNHNS and SASEGT. This CDR3 region has 14 residues. The CDR3 is CASSERGVNTEAFF. CDR3 DNA: TGTGCCAGCAGTGAACGGGGGGTGAACACTGAAGCTTTCTTT.

The genes are TRBV13 and TRBJ2-7; no definite D call. Trimming pared 3 bases from V and 5 bases from J, leaving 5 bases between. The CDR3 extends over 11 amino acids. Germline CDR1 and CDR2: PRHDT and FYEKMQ (reference sequence). CDR3 region: CASSFSNEQYF. The CDR3 nucleotides read TGTGCCAGCAGCTTTAGCAACGAGCAGTACTTC. Using reference TRBV13 and TRBJ2-7 for the parts outside the CDR3, the full variable domain is AAGVIQSPRHLIKEKRETATLKCYPIPRHDTVYWYQQGPGQDPQFLISFYEKMQSDKGSIPDRFSAQQFSDYHSELNMSSLELGDSALYFCASSFSNEQYFGPGTRLTVT.

The rearrangement links TRBV11-3 to TRBJ2-7, with D possibly TRBD2 on 5 matching bases. Germline values: CDR1 SGHNT, CDR2 YENEEA. Trimming took off 5 bases at V and 1 base at J, with 18 bases between the two ends. CDR3 length: 16 amino acids. CDR3 loop: CASSRARELTSYEQYF. In nucleotides, the CDR3 is TGTGCCAGCAGCCGTGCTCGGGAACTGACATCCTACGAGCAGTACTTC.

The V gene is TRBV7-3, the J gene TRBJ2-6; D gene uncertain. Trimming left V 5 bases short and J 1 base short, with 15 bases between. CDR1 and CDR2 (germline): SGHTA, FQGTGA. The CDR3 sequence is 17 residues long. The CDR3 DNA sequence: TGTGCCAGCAGCGAGTACGTTAGTCATTCTGGGGCCAACGTCCTGACTTTC. Amino acids: CASSEYVSHSGANVLTF.

The rearrangement uses TRBV6-1 and TRBJ1-1; D is undetermined. Per germline, CDR1 MNHNS and CDR2 SASEGT. This CDR3 comprises 15 residues. V shed 7 bases and J shed 2 bases, with 17 bases lying between them. The CDR3 loop reads CASKLIDKPNTEAFF. CDR3 in DNA: TGTGCCAGCAAGCTGATCGACAAACCCAACACTGAAGCTTTCTTT.

For the CDR3, the DNA is TGTGCCAGCAGCTCCCTAAGTCCCAGGGACAGCGATTCTTACGAGCAGTACTTC. Protein sequence: CASSSLSPRDSDSYEQYF. The chain uses TRBV7-2 and TRBJ2-7; 7 bases map to TRBD1. CDR1 is SGHTA and CDR2 is FQGNSA in the germline V gene. This CDR3 spans 18 amino acids. Trimming cost V 4 bases and J 4 bases; bases outside gene matches: 19.

In regard to this clone: In the same sample, other DNA sequences code for this CDR3. V usage is TRBV6-6 and J usage is TRBJ2-7, with D maybe TRBD2 (5 bases). The length of the CDR3 is 14 residues. V was cut by 5 bases and J by 3 bases, with 14 bases left in between. CDR1 MNHNY and CDR2 SVGAGI come from the germline V gene (reference sequence). The CDR3 sequence is CASSHEEGSYEQYF. DNA of the CDR3: TGTGCCAGCAGTCACGAAGAGGGTAGCTACGAGCAGTACTTC.

V usage is TRBV4-1 and J usage is TRBJ2-7, with 10 bases matching TRBD1. CDR1 is MGHRA, CDR2 YSYEKL, per germline. The CDR3 consists of 16 residues. Unmatched junction bases numbered 6, after V lost 3 bases and J lost 1 base. Here the CDR3 DNA reads TGCGCCAGCAGCCAGGTGGACAGGGGGGCATCCTACGAGCAGTACTTC. Amino acids: CASSQVDRGASYEQYF.

This chain connects TRBV5-1 to TRBJ1-3; a weak D match, TRBD1 (5 bases). V lost 3 bases and J 4 bases, leaving 11 bases between the germline ends. Per germline, CDR1 SGHRS and CDR2 YFSETQ. The CDR3 contains 14 residues. The CDR3 protein is CASSSVAGGNTIYF. The CDR3 nucleotides are TGCGCCAGCAGCTCGGTGGCAGGGGGAAACACCATATATTTT.

This rearrangement joins TRBV2 to TRBJ2-3; D is unclear. The V end lost 6 bases, the J end lost 2 bases, and 6 bases lay between the germline ends. Looked up from germline, CDR1 is SNHLY and CDR2 is FYNNEI. CDR3 size: 12 residues. The CDR3 spells CASSLNTDTQYF. CDR3 sequence (DNA): TGTGCCAGCAGCCTAAACACAGATACGCAGTATTTT. The variable domain in full, with the rest retrieved from reference TRBV2 and TRBJ2-3, is EPEVTQTPSHQVTQMGQEVILRCVPISNHLYFYWYRQILGQKVEFLVSFYNNEISEKSEIFDDQFSVERPDGSNFTLKIRSTKLEDSAMYFCASSLNTDTQYFGPGTRLTVL.